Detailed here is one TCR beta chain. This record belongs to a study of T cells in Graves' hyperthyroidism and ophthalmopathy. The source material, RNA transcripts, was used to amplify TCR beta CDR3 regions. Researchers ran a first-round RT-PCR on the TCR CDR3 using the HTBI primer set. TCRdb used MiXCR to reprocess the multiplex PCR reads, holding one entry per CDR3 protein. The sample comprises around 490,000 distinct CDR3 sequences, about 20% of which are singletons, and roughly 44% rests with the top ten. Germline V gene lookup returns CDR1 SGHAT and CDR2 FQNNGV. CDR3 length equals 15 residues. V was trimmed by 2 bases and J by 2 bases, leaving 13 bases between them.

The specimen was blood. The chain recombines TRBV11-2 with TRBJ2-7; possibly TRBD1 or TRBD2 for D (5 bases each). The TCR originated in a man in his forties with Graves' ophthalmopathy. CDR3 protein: CASSLNLGETYEQYF. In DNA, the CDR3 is TGTGCCAGCAGCTTAAACCTGGGGGAGACCTACGAGCAGTACTTC.